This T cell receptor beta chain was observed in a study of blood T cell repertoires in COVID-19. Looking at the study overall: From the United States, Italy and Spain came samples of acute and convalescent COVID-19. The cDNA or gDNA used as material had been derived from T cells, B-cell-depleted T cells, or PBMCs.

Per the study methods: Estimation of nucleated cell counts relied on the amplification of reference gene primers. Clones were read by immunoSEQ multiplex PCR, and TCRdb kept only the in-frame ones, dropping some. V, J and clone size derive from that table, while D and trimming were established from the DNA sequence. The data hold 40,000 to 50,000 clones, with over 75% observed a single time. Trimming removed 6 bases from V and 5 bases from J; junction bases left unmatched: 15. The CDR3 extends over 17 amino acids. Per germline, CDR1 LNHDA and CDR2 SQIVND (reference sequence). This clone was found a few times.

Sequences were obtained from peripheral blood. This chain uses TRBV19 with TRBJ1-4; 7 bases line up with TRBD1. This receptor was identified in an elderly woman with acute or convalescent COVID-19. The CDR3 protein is CASRPPAPGQQNEKLFF. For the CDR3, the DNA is TGTGCCAGTAGGCCACCCGCTCCGGGACAGCAGAATGAAAAACTGTTTTTT.